The entry below describes one T cell receptor beta chain. With V trimmed by 6 bases and J by 1 base, 7 bases remained unmatched. This CDR3 is built from 15 residues. The germline gives CDR1 MDHEN, CDR2 SYDVKM. The sample belongs to a study of blood T cell repertoires in COVID-19. Study-wide background: Sources were T cells, B-cell-depleted T cells, or PBMCs; the material itself was cDNA or gDNA.

Sequenced by immunoSEQ multiplex PCR; TCRdb stores in-frame clones only, minus some. The sample gives approximately 200,000 clones, approximately 85% of which show up once; approximately 2.6% is in the top ten. The sequence was obtained from a man aged 50 to 60 who had recovered from COVID-19. The chain carries TRBV28 and TRBJ1-2; 8 nucleotides line up with TRBD1. The sequencing input was peripheral blood. CDR3 region: CASRPTGGNNYGYTF. In DNA form, the CDR3 reads TGTGCCAGCAGGCCAACAGGGGGGAATAACTATGGCTACACCTTC.